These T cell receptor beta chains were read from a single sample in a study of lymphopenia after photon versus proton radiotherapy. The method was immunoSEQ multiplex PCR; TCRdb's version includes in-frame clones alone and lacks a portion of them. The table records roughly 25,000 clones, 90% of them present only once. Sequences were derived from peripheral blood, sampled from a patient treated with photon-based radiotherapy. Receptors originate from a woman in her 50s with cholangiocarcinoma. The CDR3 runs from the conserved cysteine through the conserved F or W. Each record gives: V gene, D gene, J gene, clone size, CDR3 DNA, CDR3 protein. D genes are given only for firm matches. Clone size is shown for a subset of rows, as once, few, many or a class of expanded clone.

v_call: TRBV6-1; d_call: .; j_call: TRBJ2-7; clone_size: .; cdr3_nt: TGTGCCAGCAGGGCCCTCGGGGACCCGCCCTCCGGGCAGTACTTC; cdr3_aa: CASRALGDPPSGQYF
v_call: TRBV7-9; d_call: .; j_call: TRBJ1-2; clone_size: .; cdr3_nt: TGTGCCAGCAGCGGGGACCGGGTAAACTATGGCTACACCTTC; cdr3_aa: CASSGDRVNYGYTF
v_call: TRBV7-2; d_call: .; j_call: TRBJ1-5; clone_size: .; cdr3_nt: TGTGCCAGCAGCTTAACGGCAGAGATGCAGCCCCAGCATTTT; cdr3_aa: CASSLTAEMQPQHF
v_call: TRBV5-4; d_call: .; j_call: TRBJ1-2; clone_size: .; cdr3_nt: TGTGCCAGCAGCTCGGACGGATCCTATGGCTACACCTTC; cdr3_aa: CASSSDGSYGYTF
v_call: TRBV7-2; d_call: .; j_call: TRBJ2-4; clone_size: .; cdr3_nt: TGTGCCAGCAGCTATCAGGGGTGGGAAACCAAAAACATTCAGTACTTC; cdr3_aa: CASSYQGWETKNIQYF
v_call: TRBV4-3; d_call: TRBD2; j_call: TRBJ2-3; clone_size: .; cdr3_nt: TGCGCCAGCAGCCAAGATCGCCTAGCGGCAGATACGCAGTATTTT; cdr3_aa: CASSQDRLAADTQYF
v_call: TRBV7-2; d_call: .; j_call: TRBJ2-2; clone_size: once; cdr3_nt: TGTGCCAGCAGCTTAAGGCTGCTGGACGGGGAGCTGTTTTTT; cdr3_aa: CASSLRLLDGELFF
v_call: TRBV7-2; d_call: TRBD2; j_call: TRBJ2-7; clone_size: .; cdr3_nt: TGTGCCAGCAGCTTAGCTAGCGGGGTGTACGAGCAGTACTTC; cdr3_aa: CASSLASGVYEQYF
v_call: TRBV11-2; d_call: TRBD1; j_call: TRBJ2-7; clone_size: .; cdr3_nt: TGTGCCAGCAGCTCGTACAGAGGGGACAGGGTCTACGAGCAGTACTTC; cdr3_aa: CASSSYRGDRVYEQYF
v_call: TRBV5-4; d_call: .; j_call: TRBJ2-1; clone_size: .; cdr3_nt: TGTGCCAGCAGCCCGTACAGTGGGAATGAGCAGTTCTTC; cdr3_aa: CASSPYSGNEQFF
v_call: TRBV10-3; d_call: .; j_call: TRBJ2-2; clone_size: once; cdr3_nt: TGTGCCATCAGTGAGGCGGGAGTGACAGGGGATTACACCGGGGAGCTGTTTTTT; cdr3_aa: CAISEAGVTGDYTGELFF
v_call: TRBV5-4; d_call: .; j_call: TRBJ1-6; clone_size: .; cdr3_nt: TGTGCCAGCAGCCCTGGACAGCGTCCGTGGGCCCTCCACTTT; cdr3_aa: CASSPGQRPWALHF
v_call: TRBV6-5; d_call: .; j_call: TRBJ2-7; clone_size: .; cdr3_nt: TGTGCCAGCAGTTACAATACAGGGTTGGTCCACGAGCAGTACTTC; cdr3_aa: CASSYNTGLVHEQYF
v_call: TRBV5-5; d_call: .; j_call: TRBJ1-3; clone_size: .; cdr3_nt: TGTGCCAGCCGACCCGTGGGGAGCCCCAACTCTGGAAACACCATATATTTT; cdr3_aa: CASRPVGSPNSGNTIYF
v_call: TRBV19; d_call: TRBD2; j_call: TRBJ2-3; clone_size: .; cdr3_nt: TGTGCCAGTAGTGAGACTAGCAGCCGCACAGATACGCAGTATTTT; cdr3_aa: CASSETSSRTDTQYF
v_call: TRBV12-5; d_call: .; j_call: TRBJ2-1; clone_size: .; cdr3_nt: TGTGCTAGTCGAATGGCCGAGGAGCAGTTCTTC; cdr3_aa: CASRMAEEQFF
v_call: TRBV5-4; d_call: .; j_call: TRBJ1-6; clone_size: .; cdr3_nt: TGTGCCAGCAGCTCCGGGGATTCACCCCTCCACTTT; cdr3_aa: CASSSGDSPLHF
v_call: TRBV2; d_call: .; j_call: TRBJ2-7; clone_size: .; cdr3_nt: TGTGCCAGCGACTCCCCTGGGGTTAGCTCCTACGAGCAGTACTTC; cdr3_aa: CASDSPGVSSYEQYF
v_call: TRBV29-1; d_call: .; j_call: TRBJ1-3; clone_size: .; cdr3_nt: TGCAGCGGCTTCTATCAGGGTGGAAACACCATATATTTT; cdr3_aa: CSGFYQGGNTIYF
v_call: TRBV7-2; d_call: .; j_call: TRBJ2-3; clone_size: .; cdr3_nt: TGTGCCAGCAGCTTAGGTTTAGGCCGTAGCACAGATACGCAGTATTTT; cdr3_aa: CASSLGLGRSTDTQYF
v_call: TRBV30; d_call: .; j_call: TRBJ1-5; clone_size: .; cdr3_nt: TGTGCCTGGAGTGTAGCGGGTTGGAGCAATCAGCCCCAGCATTTT; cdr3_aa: CAWSVAGWSNQPQHF
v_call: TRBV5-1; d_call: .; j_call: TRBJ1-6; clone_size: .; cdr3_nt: TGCGCCAGCAGCTTGGCCACCATAAATAATTCACCCCTCCACTTT; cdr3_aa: CASSLATINNSPLHF
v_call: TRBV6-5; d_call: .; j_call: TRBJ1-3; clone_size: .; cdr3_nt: TGTGCCAGCAGTTACAGGGGGTTCCCTGGAAACACCATATATTTT; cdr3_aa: CASSYRGFPGNTIYF
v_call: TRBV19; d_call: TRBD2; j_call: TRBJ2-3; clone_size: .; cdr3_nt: TGTGCCAGTAGTATACGCGGGGGGGCCCCAGATACGCAGTATTTT; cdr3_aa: CASSIRGGAPDTQYF